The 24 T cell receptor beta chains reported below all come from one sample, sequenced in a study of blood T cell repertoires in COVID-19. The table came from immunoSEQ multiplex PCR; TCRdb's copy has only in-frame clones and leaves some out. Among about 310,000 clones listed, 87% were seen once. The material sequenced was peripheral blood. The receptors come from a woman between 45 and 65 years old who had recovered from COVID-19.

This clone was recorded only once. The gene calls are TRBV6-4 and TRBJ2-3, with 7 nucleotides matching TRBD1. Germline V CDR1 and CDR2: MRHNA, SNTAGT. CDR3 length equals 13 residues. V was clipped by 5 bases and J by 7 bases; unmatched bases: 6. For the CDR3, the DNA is TGTGCCAGCAGTACCGTACAGGGGAATACGCAGTATTTT. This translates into CASSTVQGNTQYF.

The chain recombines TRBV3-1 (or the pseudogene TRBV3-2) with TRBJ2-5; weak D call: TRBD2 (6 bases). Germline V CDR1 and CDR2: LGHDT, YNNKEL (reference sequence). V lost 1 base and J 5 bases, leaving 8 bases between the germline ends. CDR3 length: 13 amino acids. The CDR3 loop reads CASSQGLAETQYF. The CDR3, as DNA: TGTGCCAGCAGCCAAGGTCTAGCGGAGACCCAGTACTTC.

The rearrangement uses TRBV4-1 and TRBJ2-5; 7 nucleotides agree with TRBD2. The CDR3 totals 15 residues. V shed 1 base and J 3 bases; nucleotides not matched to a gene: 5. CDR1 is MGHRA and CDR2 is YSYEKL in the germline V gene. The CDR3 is CASSQGDYQKETQYF. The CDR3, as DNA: TGCGCCAGCAGCCAAGGGGACTACCAAAAAGAGACCCAGTACTTC.

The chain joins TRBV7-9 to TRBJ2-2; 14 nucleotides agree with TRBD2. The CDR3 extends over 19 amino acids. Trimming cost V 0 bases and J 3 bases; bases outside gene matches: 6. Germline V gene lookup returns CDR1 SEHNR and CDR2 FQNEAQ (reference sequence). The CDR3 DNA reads TGTGCCAGCAGCTTAGCGCGCACGGGACTAGCGGGAGACACCGGGGAGCTGTTTTTT. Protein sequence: CASSLARTGLAGDTGELFF. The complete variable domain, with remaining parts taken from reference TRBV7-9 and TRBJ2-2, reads DTGVSQNPRHKITKRGQNVTFRCDPISEHNRLYWYRQTLGQGPEFLTYFQNEAQLEKSRLLSDRFSAERPKGSFSTLEIQRTEQGDSAMYLCASSLARTGLAGDTGELFFGEGSRLTVL.

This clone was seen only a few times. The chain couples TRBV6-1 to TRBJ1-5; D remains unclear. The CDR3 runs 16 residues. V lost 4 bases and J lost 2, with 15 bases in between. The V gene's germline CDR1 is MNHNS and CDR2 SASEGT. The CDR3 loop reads CASSAEGGLGNQPQHF. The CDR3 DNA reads TGTGCCAGCAGTGCTGAGGGCGGTTTGGGCAATCAGCCCCAGCATTTT.

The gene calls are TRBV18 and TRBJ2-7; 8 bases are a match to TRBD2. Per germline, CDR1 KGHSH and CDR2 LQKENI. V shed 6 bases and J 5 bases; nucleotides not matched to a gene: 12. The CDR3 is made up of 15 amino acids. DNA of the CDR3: TGTGCCAGCTCCAAAAGGTGGCGGGAGGAGGACGAGCAGTACTTC. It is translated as CASSKRWREEDEQYF.

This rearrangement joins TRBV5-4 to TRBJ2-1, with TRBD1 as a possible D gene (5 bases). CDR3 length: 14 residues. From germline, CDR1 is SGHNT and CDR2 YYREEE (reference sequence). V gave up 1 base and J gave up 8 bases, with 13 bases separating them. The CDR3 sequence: CASSLRGLLDEQFF. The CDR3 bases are TGTGCCAGCAGCTTGAGGGGCTTACTGGATGAGCAGTTCTTC.

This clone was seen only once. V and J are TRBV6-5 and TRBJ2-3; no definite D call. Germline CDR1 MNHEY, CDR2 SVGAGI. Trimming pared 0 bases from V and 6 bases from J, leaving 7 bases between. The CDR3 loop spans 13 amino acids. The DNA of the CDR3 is TGTGCCAGCAGTTACTCCGTCCGGGATACGCAGTATTTT. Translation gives CASSYSVRDTQYF.

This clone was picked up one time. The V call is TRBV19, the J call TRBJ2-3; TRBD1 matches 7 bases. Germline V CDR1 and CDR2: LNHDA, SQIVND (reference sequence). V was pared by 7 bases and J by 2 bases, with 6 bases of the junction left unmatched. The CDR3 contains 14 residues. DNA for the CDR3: TGTGCCAGTATGCCGGGACAGCTCACAGATACGCAGTATTTT. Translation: CASMPGQLTDTQYF.

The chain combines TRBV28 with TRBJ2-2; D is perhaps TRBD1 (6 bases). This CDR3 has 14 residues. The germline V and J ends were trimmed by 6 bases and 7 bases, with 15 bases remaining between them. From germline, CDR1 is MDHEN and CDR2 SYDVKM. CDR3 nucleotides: TGTGCCAGCAGGGTAGGGGGAAACTTCGGGGAGCTGTTTTTT. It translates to CASRVGGNFGELFF.

The CDR3 nucleotides are TGTGCCAGTAGTAGAAGACCTAGCGCCACGAGCTCCTACGAGCAGTACTTC. Amino acids: CASSRRPSATSSYEQYF. The gene calls are TRBV19 and TRBJ2-7; possible D gene TRBD2, 6 bases. V was pared by 4 bases and J by 0 bases, with 19 bases between. Germline CDR1 is LNHDA and CDR2 is SQIVND (reference sequence). The CDR3 is made up of 17 amino acids. The entire variable domain, with the rest obtained from reference TRBV19 and TRBJ2-7, is as follows: DGGITQSPKYLFRKEGQNVTLSCEQNLNHDAMYWYRQDPGQGLRLIYYSQIVNDFQKGDIAEGYSVSREKKESFPLTVTSAQKNPTAFYLCASSRRPSATSSYEQYFGPGTRLTVT.

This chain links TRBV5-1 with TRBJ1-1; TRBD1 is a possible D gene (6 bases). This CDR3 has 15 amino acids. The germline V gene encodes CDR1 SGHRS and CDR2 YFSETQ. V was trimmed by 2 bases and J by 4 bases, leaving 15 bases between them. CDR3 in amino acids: CASSFLPGGGTEAFF. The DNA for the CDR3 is TGCGCCAGCAGCTTTCTACCGGGAGGGGGCACTGAAGCTTTCTTT.

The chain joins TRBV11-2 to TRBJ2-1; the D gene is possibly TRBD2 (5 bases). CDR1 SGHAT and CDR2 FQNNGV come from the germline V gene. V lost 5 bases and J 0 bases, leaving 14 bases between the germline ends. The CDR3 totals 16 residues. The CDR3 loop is CASSPVRRHSYNEQFF. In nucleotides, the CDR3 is TGTGCCAGCAGCCCCGTTAGGAGGCACTCCTACAATGAGCAGTTCTTC. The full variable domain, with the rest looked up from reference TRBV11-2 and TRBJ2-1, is EAGVAQSPRYKIIEKRQSVAFWCNPISGHATLYWYQQILGQGPKLLIQFQNNGVVDDSQLPKDRFSAERLKGVDSTLKIQPAKLEDSAVYLCASSPVRRHSYNEQFFGPGTRLTVL.

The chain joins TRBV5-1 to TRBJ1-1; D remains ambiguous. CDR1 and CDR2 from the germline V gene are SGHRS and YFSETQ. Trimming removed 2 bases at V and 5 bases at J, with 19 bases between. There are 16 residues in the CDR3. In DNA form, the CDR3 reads TGCGCCAGCAGCTTACGGGCCTCGGGAAGGGAGACTGAAGCTTTCTTT. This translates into CASSLRASGRETEAFF.

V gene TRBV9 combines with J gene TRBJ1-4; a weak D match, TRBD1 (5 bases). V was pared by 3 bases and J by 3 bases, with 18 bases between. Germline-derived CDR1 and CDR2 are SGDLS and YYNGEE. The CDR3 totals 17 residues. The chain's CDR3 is CASSEGIGAKANEKLFF. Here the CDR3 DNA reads TGTGCCAGCAGCGAAGGGATAGGGGCGAAGGCTAATGAAAAACTGTTTTTT.

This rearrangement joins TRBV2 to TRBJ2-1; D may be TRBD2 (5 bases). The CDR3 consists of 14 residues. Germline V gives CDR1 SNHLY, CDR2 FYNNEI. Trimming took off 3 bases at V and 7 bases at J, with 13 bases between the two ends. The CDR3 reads CASSDRRRANEQFF. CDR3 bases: TGTGCCAGCAGTGACAGGCGGCGGGCGAATGAGCAGTTCTTC.

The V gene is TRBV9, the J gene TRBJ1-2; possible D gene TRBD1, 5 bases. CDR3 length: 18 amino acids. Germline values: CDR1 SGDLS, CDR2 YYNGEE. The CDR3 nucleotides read TGTGCGTCGTGGTTCGGTTCCGCGGGACGGTCATCTAACTATGGCTACACCTTC. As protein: CASWFGSAGRSSNYGYTF. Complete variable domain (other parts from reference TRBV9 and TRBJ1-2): DSGVTQTPKHLITATGQRVTLRCSPRSGDLSVYWYQQSLDQGLQFLIQYYNGEERAKGNILERFSAQQFPDLHSELNLSSLELGDSALYFCASWFGSAGRSSNYGYTFGSGTRLTVV.

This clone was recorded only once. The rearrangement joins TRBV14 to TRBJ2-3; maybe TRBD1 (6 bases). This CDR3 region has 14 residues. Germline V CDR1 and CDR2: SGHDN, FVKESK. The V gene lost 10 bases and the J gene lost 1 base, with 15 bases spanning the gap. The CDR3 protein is CATSWDTRTDTQYF. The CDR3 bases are TGTGCCACCTCCTGGGACACTCGCACAGATACGCAGTATTTT.

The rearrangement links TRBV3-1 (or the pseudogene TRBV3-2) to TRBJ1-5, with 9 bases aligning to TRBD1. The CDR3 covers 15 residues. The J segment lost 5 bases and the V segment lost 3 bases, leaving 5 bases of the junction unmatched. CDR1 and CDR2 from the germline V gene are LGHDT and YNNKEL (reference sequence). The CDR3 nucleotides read TGTGCCAGCAGCCAGGGGACAGGGAATTATCAGCCCCAGCATTTT. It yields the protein CASSQGTGNYQPQHF.

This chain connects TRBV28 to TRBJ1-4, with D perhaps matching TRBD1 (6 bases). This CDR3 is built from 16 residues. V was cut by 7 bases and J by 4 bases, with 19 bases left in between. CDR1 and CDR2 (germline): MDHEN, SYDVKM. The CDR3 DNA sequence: TGTGCCAGCACGAGAGTGGGGGCGCGACTTAATGAAAAACTGTTTTTT. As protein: CASTRVGARLNEKLFF.

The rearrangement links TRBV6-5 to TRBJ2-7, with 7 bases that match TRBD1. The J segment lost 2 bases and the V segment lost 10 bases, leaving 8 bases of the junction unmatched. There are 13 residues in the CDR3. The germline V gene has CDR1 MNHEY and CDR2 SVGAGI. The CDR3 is CATLGGGTYEQYF. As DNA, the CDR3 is TGTGCCACCCTAGGGGGCGGAACCTACGAGCAGTACTTC.

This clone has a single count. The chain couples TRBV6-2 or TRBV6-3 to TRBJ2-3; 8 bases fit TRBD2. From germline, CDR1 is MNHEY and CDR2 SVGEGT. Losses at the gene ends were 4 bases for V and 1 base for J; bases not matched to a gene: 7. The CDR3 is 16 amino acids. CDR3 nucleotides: TGTGCCAGCAGTTGGTCGGGGGGGCCTGGCACAGATACGCAGTATTTT. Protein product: CASSWSGGPGTDTQYF.

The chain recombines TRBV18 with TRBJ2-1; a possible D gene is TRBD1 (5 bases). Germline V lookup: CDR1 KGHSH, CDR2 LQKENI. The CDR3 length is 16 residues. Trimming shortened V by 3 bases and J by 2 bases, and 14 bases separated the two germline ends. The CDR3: CASSPSPPGTYNEQFF. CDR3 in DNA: TGTGCCAGCTCACCTTCCCCCCCAGGGACCTACAATGAGCAGTTCTTC.

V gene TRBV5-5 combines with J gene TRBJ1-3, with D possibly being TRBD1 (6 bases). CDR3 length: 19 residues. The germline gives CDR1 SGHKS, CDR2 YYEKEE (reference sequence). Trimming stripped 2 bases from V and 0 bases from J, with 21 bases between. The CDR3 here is CASSFGYRDKASSGNTIYF. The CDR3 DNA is TGTGCCAGCAGCTTTGGATACCGGGACAAAGCATCCTCTGGAAACACCATATATTTT.